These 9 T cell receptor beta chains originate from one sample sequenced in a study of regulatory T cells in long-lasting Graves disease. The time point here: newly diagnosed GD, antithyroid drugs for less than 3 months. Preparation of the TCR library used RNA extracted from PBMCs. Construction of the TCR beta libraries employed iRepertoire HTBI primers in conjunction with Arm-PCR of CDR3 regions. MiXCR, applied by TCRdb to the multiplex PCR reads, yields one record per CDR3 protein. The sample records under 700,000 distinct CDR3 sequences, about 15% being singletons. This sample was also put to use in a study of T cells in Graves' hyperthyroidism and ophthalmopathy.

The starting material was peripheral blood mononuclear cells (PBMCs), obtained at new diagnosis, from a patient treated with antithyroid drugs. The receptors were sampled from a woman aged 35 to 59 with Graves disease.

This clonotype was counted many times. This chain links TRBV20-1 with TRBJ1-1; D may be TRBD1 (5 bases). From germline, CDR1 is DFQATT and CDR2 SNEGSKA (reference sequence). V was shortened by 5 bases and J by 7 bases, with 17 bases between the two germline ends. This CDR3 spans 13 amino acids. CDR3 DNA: TGCAGTGCTCCCAGAGGAGGGGCCGGTGAAGCTTTCTTT. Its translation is CSAPRGGAGEAFF.

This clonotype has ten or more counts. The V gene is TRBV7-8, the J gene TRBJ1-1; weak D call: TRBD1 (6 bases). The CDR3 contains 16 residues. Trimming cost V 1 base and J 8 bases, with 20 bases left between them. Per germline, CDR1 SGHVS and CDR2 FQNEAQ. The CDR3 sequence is CASSLEGGGIPGEAFF. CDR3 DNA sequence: TGTGCCAGCAGCTTAGAGGGGGGTGGGATTCCAGGGGAAGCTTTCTTT. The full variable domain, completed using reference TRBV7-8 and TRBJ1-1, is GAGVSQSPRYKVAKRGQDVALRCDPISGHVSLFWYQQALGQGPEFLTYFQNEAQLDKSGLPSDRFFAERPEGSVSTLKIQRTQQEDSAVYLCASSLEGGGIPGEAFFGQGTRLTVV.

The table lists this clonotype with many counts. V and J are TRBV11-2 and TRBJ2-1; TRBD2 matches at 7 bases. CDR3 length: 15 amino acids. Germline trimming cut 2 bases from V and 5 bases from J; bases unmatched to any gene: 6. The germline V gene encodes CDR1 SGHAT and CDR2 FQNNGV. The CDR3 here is CASSLSAGFNNEQFF. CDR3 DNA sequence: TGTGCCAGCAGCTTATCAGCGGGGTTCAACAATGAGCAGTTCTTC.

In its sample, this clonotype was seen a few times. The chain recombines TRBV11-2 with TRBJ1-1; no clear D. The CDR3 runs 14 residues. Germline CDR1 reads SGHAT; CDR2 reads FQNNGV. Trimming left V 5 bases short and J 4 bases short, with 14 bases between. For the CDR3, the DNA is TGTGCCAGCAGCATCGACAAGATGGGCACTGAAGCTTTCTTT. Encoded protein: CASSIDKMGTEAFF. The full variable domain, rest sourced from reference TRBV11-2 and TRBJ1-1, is EAGVAQSPRYKIIEKRQSVAFWCNPISGHATLYWYQQILGQGPKLLIQFQNNGVVDDSQLPKDRFSAERLKGVDSTLKIQPAKLEDSAVYLCASSIDKMGTEAFFGQGTRLTVV.

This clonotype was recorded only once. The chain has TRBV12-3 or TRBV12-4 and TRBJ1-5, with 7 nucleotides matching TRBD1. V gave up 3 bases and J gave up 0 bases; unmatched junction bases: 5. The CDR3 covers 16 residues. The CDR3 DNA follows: TGTGCCAGCAGTTTGACAGGGATAGATAGCAATCAGCCCCAGCATTTT. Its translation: CASSLTGIDSNQPQHF.

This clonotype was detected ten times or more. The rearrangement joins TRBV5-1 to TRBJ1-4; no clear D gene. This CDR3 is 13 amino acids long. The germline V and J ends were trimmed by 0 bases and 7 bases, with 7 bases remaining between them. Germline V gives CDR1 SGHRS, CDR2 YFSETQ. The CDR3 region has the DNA TGCGCCAGCAGCTTGGCGTGGGGTGAAAAACTGTTTTTT. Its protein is CASSLAWGEKLFF.

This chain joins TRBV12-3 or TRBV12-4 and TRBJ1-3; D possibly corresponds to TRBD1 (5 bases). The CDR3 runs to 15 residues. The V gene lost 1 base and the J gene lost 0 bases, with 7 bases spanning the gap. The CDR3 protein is CASSLDGASGNTIYF. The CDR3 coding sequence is TGTGCCAGCAGTTTAGATGGGGCCTCTGGAAACACCATATATTTT.

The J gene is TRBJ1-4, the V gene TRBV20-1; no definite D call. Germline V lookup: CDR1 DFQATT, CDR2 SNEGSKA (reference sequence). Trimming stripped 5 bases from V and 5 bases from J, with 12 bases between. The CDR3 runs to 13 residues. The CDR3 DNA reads TGCAGTGCTCCCGCCCAGTCCAATGAAAAACTGTTTTTT. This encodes CSAPAQSNEKLFF.

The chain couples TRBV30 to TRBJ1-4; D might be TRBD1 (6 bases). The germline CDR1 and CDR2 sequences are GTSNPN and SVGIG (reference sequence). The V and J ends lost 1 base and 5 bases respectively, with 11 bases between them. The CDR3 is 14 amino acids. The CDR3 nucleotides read TGTGCCTGGAGTGCAGGGGTTATAAATGAAAAACTGTTTTTT. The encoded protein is CAWSAGVINEKLFF.